The present TCR beta chain was sequenced within a study of CD8+ T cells in alopecia areata (dated by TCRdb to 2017 to 2018). Some background on the complete study: Treated patients were enrolled in an open-label pilot trial of oral tofacitinib at 5 to 10 mg twice daily for moderate-to-severe alopecia areata. Patients received tofacitinib for 6 to 18 months and were then followed off drug for 6 months to check for delayed response and recurrence. The SALT score, which quantifies the percentage of affected scalp surface area, was used to measure disease severity in treated patients. High-throughput TCRbeta sequencing was used to examine T cell clonal expansion in alopecia areata in both the C3H/HeJ mouse model and human patients. Human TCRbeta sequencing covered scalp tissue and sorted CD4+ and CD8+ peripheral blood T cells from patchy and totalis/universalis alopecia areata patients and healthy controls. Tofacitinib-treated patients had biopsies at baseline and at 4 and 24 weeks of treatment, with a later scalp biopsy in several patients. Clonality in the scalp was compared among normal scalp (n=4), patchy alopecia areata scalp (n=8), and alopecia totalis/universalis scalp (n=8). RNA was extracted with the PAXgene miRNA kit for fixed scalp, the miRNeasy kit for PBMCs, and the RNeasy kit for mouse skin. immunoSEQ multiplex PCR using 35 Vbeta forward primers and 13 Jbeta reverse primers was used to amplify TCRbeta CDR3 regions. Results and caveats for the whole study, not just this receptor: Scalp clonality and the number of expanded CD8+ clones among the top 100 scalp clones were significantly decreased by tofacitinib. Higher clonality and more expanded CD8+ clones were observed in lesional scalp than in normal scalp, particularly in alopecia totalis/universalis, a finding suggestive of antigenic drive. Shared TCR sequences between patients were less evident than in mice, which may be partly attributable to HLA diversity in the patient population. During tofacitinib treatment, many expanded lesional clones remained in scalp and blood, and this persistence may partly explain relapse after treatment is stopped. Because the treated cohort was small and included a single nonresponder, larger studies are needed to assess links between baseline CD8+ expansion and response. Unlike mouse skin, which is dominated by gammadelta T cells, normal human skin has resident alphabeta T cells that are also sequenced, and this complicates analysis of the scalp TCR repertoire.

Comment on this clone: It has no known antigen specificity. A read error may produce the germline difference seen at one junction end.

This specimen's treatment or condition label, interpreted: oral pan-JAK inhibitor, 5-10 mg twice daily. Lesional scalp punch biopsies and peripheral blood were collected from alopecia areata patients. PBMCs were isolated by density centrifugation and stained for CD3, CD4 and CD8, and CD4+ and CD8+ T cells were sorted on a FACSAria. Libraries were made using the immunoSEQ multiplex PCR assay. RNA was extracted from all samples and reverse transcribed into cDNA as template for TCR sequencing. First-strand cDNA was synthesized with SuperScript III using a 2:1 mix of oligo-dT and random hexamers. A synthetic immune receptor repertoire was used to assess amplification bias, and residual bias was removed computationally. Per the original workflow: After raw reads were preprocessed to remove errors, the CDR3 was defined following IMGT conventions as running from the conserved cysteine to phenylalanine. Clonality was computed as 1 minus the Shannon entropy, with the entropy normalized by log2 of the number of productive unique TCRs. Scalp TCRbeta sequences were cross-referenced with sorted blood CD4 and CD8 repertoires so that the CD4 or CD8 identity of scalp clones could be inferred. TCRdb limited this immuneACCESS table to in-frame rearrangements with V and J called. A share of clones is missing; checked studies link under half to unresolved V genes, and the rest is unexplained. The V and J calls and the clone size are those of that table, but D and trimming were determined from the DNA. Recorded for this sample are 180,000 or so clones; about 47% of them occurred a single time. Roughly a tenth of the sample lies in the top ten.

CDR3 length: 13 amino acids, cysteine to phenylalanine. Only the CDR3 region is kept as DNA, spanning 39 bases read in frame from base 1. CDR1 and CDR2, looked up from the germline V gene (reference sequence), are SSHAT and FNYEAQ. The sequencing here drew on CD8+ T cells sorted from blood, taken around week 54, from a patient treated with tofacitinib. The sequence was obtained from a human donor with alopecia areata. The rearrangement combines TRBV7-7 with TRBJ2-1, with no D gene named confidently. The nucleotides read TGTGCTAGCAGCTCCCAACTCGGCTATGAGCAGTTCTTC. Translated, this gives CASSSQLGYEQFF.